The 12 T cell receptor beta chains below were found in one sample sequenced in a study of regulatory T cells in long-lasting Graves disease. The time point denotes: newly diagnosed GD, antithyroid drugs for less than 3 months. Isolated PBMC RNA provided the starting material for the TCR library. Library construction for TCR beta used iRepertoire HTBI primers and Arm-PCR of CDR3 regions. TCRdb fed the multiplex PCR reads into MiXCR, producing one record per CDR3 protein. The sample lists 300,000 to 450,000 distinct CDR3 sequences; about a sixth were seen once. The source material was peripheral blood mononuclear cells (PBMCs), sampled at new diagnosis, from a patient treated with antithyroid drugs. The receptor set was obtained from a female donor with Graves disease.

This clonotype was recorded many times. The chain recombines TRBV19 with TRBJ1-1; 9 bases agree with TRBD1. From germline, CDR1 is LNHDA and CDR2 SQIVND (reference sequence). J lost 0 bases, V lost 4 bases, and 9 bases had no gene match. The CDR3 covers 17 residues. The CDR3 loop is CASSTYDRGRMNTEAFF. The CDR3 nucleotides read TGTGCCAGTAGTACCTACGACAGGGGGAGGATGAACACTGAAGCTTTCTTT.

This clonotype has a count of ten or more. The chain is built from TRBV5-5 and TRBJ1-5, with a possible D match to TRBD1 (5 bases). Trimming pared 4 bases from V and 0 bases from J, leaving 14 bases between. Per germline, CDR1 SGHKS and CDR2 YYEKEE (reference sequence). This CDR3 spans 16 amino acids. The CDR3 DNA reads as TGTGCCAGCAGCCCGGCCCAGGGCAGTAGCAATCAGCCCCAGCATTTT. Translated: CASSPAQGSSNQPQHF.

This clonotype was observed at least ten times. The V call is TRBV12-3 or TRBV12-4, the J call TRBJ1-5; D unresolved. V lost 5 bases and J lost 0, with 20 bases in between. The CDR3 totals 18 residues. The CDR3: CASSLLGLAAYSNQPQHF. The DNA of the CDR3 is TGTGCCAGCAGTCTCCTGGGATTGGCCGCCTATAGCAATCAGCCCCAGCATTTT.

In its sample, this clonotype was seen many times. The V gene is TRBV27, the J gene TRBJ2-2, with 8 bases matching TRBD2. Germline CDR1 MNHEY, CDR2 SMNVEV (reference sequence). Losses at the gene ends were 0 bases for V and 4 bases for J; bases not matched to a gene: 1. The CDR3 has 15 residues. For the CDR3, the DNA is TGTGCCAGCAGTTTATCTCTAGCGGGCACCGGGGAGCTGTTTTTT. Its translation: CASSLSLAGTGELFF.

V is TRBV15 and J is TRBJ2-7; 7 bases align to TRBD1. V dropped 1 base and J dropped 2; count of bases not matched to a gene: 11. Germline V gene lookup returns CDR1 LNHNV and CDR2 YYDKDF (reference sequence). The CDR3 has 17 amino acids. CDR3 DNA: TGTGCCACCAGCAGAGCAACTCTCAGACAGGGACCCTACGAGCAGTACTTC. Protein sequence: CATSRATLRQGPYEQYF.

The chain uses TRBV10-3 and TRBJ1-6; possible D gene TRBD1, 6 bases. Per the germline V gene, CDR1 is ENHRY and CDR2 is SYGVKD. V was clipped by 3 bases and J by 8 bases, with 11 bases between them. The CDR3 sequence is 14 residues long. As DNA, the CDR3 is TGTGCCATCAGTGATCGGGGGGCAGATTCACCCCTCCACTTT. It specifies CAISDRGADSPLHF.

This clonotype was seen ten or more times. CDR3 sequence reads: CASSLGTGMFDEQYF. The CDR3 DNA follows: TGTGCCAGCAGCTTAGGGACAGGGATGTTCGACGAGCAGTACTTC. The rearrangement uses TRBV7-3 and TRBJ2-7; 9 bases fit TRBD1. V dropped 2 bases and J dropped 5; count of bases not matched to a gene: 7. This CDR3 region has 15 residues. The germline gives CDR1 SGHTA, CDR2 FQGTGA. The full variable domain, in which reference TRBV7-3 and TRBJ2-7 provide the parts outside the CDR3, is GAGVSQTPSNKVTEKGKYVELRCDPISGHTALYWYRQSLGQGPEFLIYFQGTGAADDSGLPNDRFFAVRPEGSVSTLKIQRTERGDSAVYLCASSLGTGMFDEQYFGPGTRLTVT.

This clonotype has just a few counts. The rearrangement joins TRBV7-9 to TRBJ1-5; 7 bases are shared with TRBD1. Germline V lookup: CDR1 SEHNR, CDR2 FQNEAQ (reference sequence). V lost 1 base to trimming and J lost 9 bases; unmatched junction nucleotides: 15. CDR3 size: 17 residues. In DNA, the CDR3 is TGTGCCAGCAGCTTAGAGTATGGCCCAGGGGGACAATGGCCCCAGCATTTT. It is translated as CASSLEYGPGGQWPQHF.

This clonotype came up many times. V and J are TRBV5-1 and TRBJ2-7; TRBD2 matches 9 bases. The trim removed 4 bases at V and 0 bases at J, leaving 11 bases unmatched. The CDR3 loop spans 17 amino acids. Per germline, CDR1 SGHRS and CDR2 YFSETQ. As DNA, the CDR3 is TGCGCCAGCAGCCCCCCGATGGGCGGGAGGGGCTCCTACGAGCAGTACTTC. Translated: CASSPPMGGRGSYEQYF.

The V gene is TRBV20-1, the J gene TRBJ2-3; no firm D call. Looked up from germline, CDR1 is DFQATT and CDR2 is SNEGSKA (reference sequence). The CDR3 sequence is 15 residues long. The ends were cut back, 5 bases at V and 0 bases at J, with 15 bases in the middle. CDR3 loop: CSAFRPKSSTDTQYF. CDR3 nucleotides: TGCAGTGCTTTCCGACCAAAATCTAGCACAGATACGCAGTATTTT.

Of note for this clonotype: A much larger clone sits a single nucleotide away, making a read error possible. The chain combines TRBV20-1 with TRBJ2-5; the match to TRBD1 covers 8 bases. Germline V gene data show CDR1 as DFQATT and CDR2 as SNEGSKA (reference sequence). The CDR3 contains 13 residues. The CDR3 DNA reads TGCAGTGCTCCCAGACAGGGGTCAGAGGCCCAGTACTTC. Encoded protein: CSAPRQGSEAQYF.

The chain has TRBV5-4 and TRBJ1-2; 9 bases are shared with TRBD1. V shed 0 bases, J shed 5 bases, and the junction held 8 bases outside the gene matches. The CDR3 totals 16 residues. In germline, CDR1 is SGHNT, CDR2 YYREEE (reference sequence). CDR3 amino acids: CASSLERTGVGYGYTF. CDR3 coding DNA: TGTGCCAGCAGCTTGGAAAGGACAGGGGTTGGGTATGGCTACACCTTC. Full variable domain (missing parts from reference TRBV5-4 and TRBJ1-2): ETGVTQSPTHLIKTRGQQVTLRCSSQSGHNTVSWYQQALGQGPQFIFQYYREEENGRGNFPPRFSGLQFPNYSSELNVNALELDDSALYLCASSLERTGVGYGYTFGSGTRLTVV.